Shown below are 20 T cell receptor beta chains from a single sample sequenced in a study of blood T cell repertoires in COVID-19. Data came from immunoSEQ multiplex PCR; TCRdb stores just in-frame clones and leaves some out. The sample lists about 210,000 clones, more than 70% occurring once. The sample consisted of PBMCs or T cells enriched from blood (not recorded which). The receptor set was obtained from a man aged 25-45 years with acute COVID-19.

J is TRBJ2-5 and V is TRBV27, with D perhaps matching TRBD1 (6 bases). Germline values: CDR1 MNHEY, CDR2 SMNVEV (reference sequence). The CDR3 loop spans 12 amino acids. Trimming cost V 8 bases and J 3 bases, with 10 bases left between them. The CDR3 sequence: CASGRTEETQYF. The CDR3 coding sequence is TGTGCCAGCGGTAGGACAGAAGAGACCCAGTACTTC.

This chain joins TRBV5-1 and TRBJ2-1; TRBD1 might be the D (6 bases). With 3 bases removed from V and 4 bases from J, the gap between germline ends came to 11 bases. Germline CDR1 reads SGHRS; CDR2 reads YFSETQ. The CDR3 covers 14 residues. The CDR3 loop reads CASSSQTGYNEQFF. The CDR3 coding sequence is TGCGCCAGCAGCTCACAGACAGGTTACAATGAGCAGTTCTTC.

The V and J genes are TRBV4-1 and TRBJ1-1; D gene ambiguous. In germline, CDR1 is MGHRA, CDR2 YSYEKL. V was cut by 5 bases and J by 1 base, with 17 bases left in between. This CDR3 is 16 amino acids long. The CDR3 is CASSKREVSANTEAFF. The CDR3 region has the DNA TGCGCCAGCAGCAAGAGGGAAGTTTCCGCGAACACTGAAGCTTTCTTT.

The chain joins TRBV11-2 to TRBJ1-4; 8 positions match TRBD1. This CDR3 is 14 amino acids long. Germline CDR1 reads SGHAT; CDR2 reads FQNNGV. V was pared by 5 bases and J by 8 bases, with 7 bases of the junction left unmatched. CDR3 residues: CASSHGQGNEKLFF. CDR3 bases: TGTGCCAGCAGCCACGGACAGGGTAACGAAAAACTGTTTTTT. Filled out from reference TRBV11-2 and TRBJ1-4, the complete variable domain reads EAGVAQSPRYKIIEKRQSVAFWCNPISGHATLYWYQQILGQGPKLLIQFQNNGVVDDSQLPKDRFSAERLKGVDSTLKIQPAKLEDSAVYLCASSHGQGNEKLFFGSGTQLSVL.

This sequence joins TRBV2 and TRBJ1-1; TRBD1 matches 7 bases. J gave up 0 bases and V 5 bases, and 6 bases lay outside the gene matches. The CDR3 is made up of 15 amino acids. Germline V gene sequence: CDR1 SNHLY, CDR2 FYNNEI. The CDR3 region is CASSQRQGMNTEAFF. In nucleotides, the CDR3 is TGTGCCAGCAGTCAAAGACAGGGCATGAACACTGAAGCTTTCTTT.

This chain links TRBV11-2 with TRBJ2-1, with 7 bases that match TRBD1. Trimming cost V 1 base and J 4 bases; bases outside gene matches: 7. CDR1 is SGHAT, CDR2 FQNNGV, per germline. The CDR3 spans 16 residues. The CDR3 DNA reads as TGTGCCAGCAGCTTAGTGTCAGGGGGTCAGTACAATGAGCAGTTCTTC. Amino acids: CASSLVSGGQYNEQFF.

The rearrangement uses TRBV12-3 or TRBV12-4 and TRBJ1-5, with D possibly TRBD1 on 6 matching bases. Trimming removed 7 bases from V and 5 bases from J, with 9 bases in between. CDR3 length: 12 residues. The CDR3 loop is CASNRADQPQHF. DNA of the CDR3: TGTGCCAGCAACAGGGCTGATCAGCCCCAGCATTTT.

The chain carries TRBV27 and TRBJ1-2; 7 bases line up with TRBD1. In germline, CDR1 is MNHEY, CDR2 SMNVEV (reference sequence). This CDR3 has 15 amino acids. After removal of 8 bases from V and 4 bases from J, the junction contained 13 bases not matched to a gene. CDR3: CASATRGQMLYGYTF. For the CDR3, the DNA is TGTGCCAGCGCGACCCGGGGACAGATGCTCTATGGCTACACCTTC.

V is TRBV10-3 and J is TRBJ1-2; D is unresolved. The V and J ends lost 3 bases and 2 bases respectively, with 10 bases between them. The CDR3 runs 14 residues. In germline, CDR1 is ENHRY, CDR2 SYGVKD. CDR3 loop: CAISDTVSNYGYTF. The CDR3 DNA follows: TGTGCCATCAGTGACACGGTGAGCAACTATGGCTACACCTTC.

This chain connects TRBV5-1 to TRBJ1-2; 7 bases agree with TRBD1. The CDR3 covers 15 residues. The V segment lost 4 bases and the J segment 0 bases; nucleotides outside the gene matches: 6. Germline lookup yields CDR1 SGHRS and CDR2 YFSETQ. The CDR3 DNA is TGCGCCAGCAGCCTCGGGACAGCGGCTAACTATGGCTACACCTTC. Its protein is CASSLGTAANYGYTF.

The chain links TRBV3-1 (or the pseudogene TRBV3-2) to TRBJ1-4; no clear D. The CDR3 has 16 amino acids. CDR1 and CDR2 (germline): LGHDT, YNNKEL (reference sequence). Trimming left V 0 bases short and J 8 bases short, with 16 bases between. The CDR3 nucleotides are TGTGCCAGCAGCCAAGATTTCCCGGGTTTTAGGGAAAAACTGTTTTTT. It codes for CASSQDFPGFREKLFF.

The J gene is TRBJ2-2, the V gene TRBV5-4; 12 bases fit TRBD2. CDR1 SGHNT and CDR2 YYREEE come from the germline V gene (reference sequence). V lost 3 bases and J lost 9; bases outside the gene matches: 6. CDR3 length: 15 residues. CDR3 in DNA: TGTGCCAGCAGCTCTCCTAGCGGGGGGGCTAGGGAGCTGTTTTTT. It is translated as CASSSPSGGARELFF.

The gene calls are TRBV2 and TRBJ2-2, with 11 bases that match TRBD2. Trimming took 7 bases from V and 4 from J; bases not matched to a gene: 5. Germline CDR1 is SNHLY and CDR2 is FYNNEI. CDR3 length: 15 amino acids. As DNA, the CDR3 is TGTGCCAGCACCCCACTAGCGGGGGTCACCGGGGAGCTGTTTTTT. Encoded protein: CASTPLAGVTGELFF.

This clone has only one observation. Other DNA sequences in this specimen translate into the identical CDR3. The chain employs TRBV6-5 and TRBJ2-1; TRBD2 agrees at 7 bases. With 2 bases clipped from V and 1 base from J, the junction kept 2 bases outside the gene matches. CDR1 and CDR2 (germline): MNHEY, SVGAGI. This CDR3 is 15 amino acids long. CDR3 residues: CASSYGGGSYNEQFF. For the CDR3, the DNA is TGTGCCAGCAGTTACGGGGGGGGATCCTACAATGAGCAGTTCTTC.

The chain carries TRBV5-6 and TRBJ1-4; 10 bases match TRBD1. Germline CDR1 reads SGHDT; CDR2 reads YYEEEE. The junction had 7 bases not matched to a gene; V was cut back by 4 bases and J by 7 bases. CDR3 length: 15 amino acids. The chain's CDR3 is CASSREGTGVEKLFF. The DNA of the CDR3 is TGTGCCAGCAGCCGAGAGGGGACAGGGGTTGAAAAACTGTTTTTT.

The chain has TRBV11-2 and TRBJ2-5; TRBD1 matches at 7 bases. Trimming at V came to 6 bases and at J to 1 base, leaving 5 bases not matched to a gene. The CDR3 contains 14 residues. Germline values: CDR1 SGHAT, CDR2 FQNNGV. The CDR3: CASREGTVQETQYF. The CDR3 DNA is TGTGCCAGCAGGGAAGGGACAGTCCAAGAGACCCAGTACTTC. The full variable domain, with the rest looked up from reference TRBV11-2 and TRBJ2-5, is EAGVAQSPRYKIIEKRQSVAFWCNPISGHATLYWYQQILGQGPKLLIQFQNNGVVDDSQLPKDRFSAERLKGVDSTLKIQPAKLEDSAVYLCASREGTVQETQYFGPGTRLLVL.

The chain joins TRBV7-3 to TRBJ2-2; the D is unclear. Trimming took 5 bases from V and 10 from J, leaving 20 bases between them. This CDR3 spans 15 amino acids. Germline-derived CDR1 and CDR2 are SGHTA and FQGTGA. CDR3 sequence: CASSPIPGLPLELFF. CDR3 coding DNA: TGTGCCAGCAGCCCCATTCCGGGTCTGCCGTTGGAGCTGTTTTTT.

This clone was counted a few times. CDR3 in DNA: TGTGCCACAAACAGGGGAACCGGGGAGCTGTTTTTT. Protein product: CATNRGTGELFF. This chain connects TRBV27 to TRBJ2-2; TRBD1 matches 7 bases. This CDR3 comprises 12 residues. From germline, CDR1 is MNHEY and CDR2 SMNVEV (reference sequence). V lost 10 bases and J lost 5; bases outside the gene matches: 4.

This chain links TRBV6-4 with TRBJ1-5; D remains unclear. The germline gives CDR1 MRHNA, CDR2 SNTAGT. This CDR3 contains 16 residues. V lost 4 bases, J lost 3 bases, and 16 bases lay in between. The CDR3 loop is CASSVDRGRFNQPQHF. The DNA for the CDR3 is TGTGCCAGCAGTGTCGATCGTGGGAGGTTCAATCAGCCCCAGCATTTT.

V and J are TRBV7-9 and TRBJ2-3, with D tentatively TRBD2 (5 bases). CDR1 and CDR2 from the germline V gene are SEHNR and FQNEAQ (reference sequence). This CDR3 region has 16 residues. V was shortened by 5 bases and J by 4 bases, with 19 bases between the two germline ends. CDR3 nucleotide sequence: TGTGCCAGCAGCCCGCGGGCCCCCCCTGGCGCAGATACGCAGTATTTT. It translates to CASSPRAPPGADTQYF. Looking up the rest from reference TRBV7-9 and TRBJ2-3 gives the full variable domain: DTGVSQNPRHKITKRGQNVTFRCDPISEHNRLYWYRQTLGQGPEFLTYFQNEAQLEKSRLLSDRFSAERPKGSFSTLEIQRTEQGDSAMYLCASSPRAPPGADTQYFGPGTRLTVL.